Each of the 12 T cell receptor beta chains below was sequenced from the same sample in a study of blood T cell repertoires in COVID-19. Generated by immunoSEQ multiplex PCR, the TCRdb table keeps only in-frame clones and is missing some. Of fewer than 250,000 clones in the sample, 83% were seen once. The sample taken for sequencing was peripheral blood. Every receptor here comes from a middle-aged woman with active or convalescent COVID-19.

The rearrangement links TRBV5-1 to TRBJ2-1, with 9 bases aligning to TRBD2. The ends lost 4 bases at V and 5 bases at J; junction bases unmatched: 4. The CDR3 spans 14 residues. The germline V gene has CDR1 SGHRS and CDR2 YFSETQ. The CDR3 region has the DNA TGCGCCAGCAGCCTAGCGGGAAGGGACAATGAGCAGTTCTTC. Amino acid sequence: CASSLAGRDNEQFF.

V usage is TRBV11-3 and J usage is TRBJ2-5, with D perhaps matching TRBD1 (5 bases). Germline CDR1 and CDR2: SGHNT and YENEEA. This CDR3 region has 13 residues. Trimming stripped 6 bases from V and 4 bases from J, with 12 bases between. The CDR3 sequence: CASRPRGGETQYF. CDR3 sequence (DNA): TGTGCCAGCAGGCCAAGGGGTGGAGAGACCCAGTACTTC. The full variable domain, rest sourced from reference TRBV11-3 and TRBJ2-5, is EAGVVQSPRYKIIEKKQPVAFWCNPISGHNTLYWYLQNLGQGPELLIRYENEEAVDDSQLPKDRFSAERLKGVDSTLKIQPAELGDSAVYLCASRPRGGETQYFGPGTRLLVL.

The V gene is TRBV3-1 (or the pseudogene TRBV3-2), the J gene TRBJ2-1; D not resolved. The V gene's germline CDR1 is LGHDT and CDR2 YNNKEL (reference sequence). The CDR3 covers 12 residues. V was clipped by 4 bases and J by 4 bases, with 5 bases between them. For the CDR3, the DNA is TGTGCCAGCAGCCCCCGGTACAATGAGCAGTTCTTC. This sequence encodes CASSPRYNEQFF.

V is TRBV11-2 and J is TRBJ2-5; D might be TRBD1 (6 bases). Germline V gene sequence: CDR1 SGHAT, CDR2 FQNNGV. The CDR3 consists of 19 residues. Trimming took 4 bases from V and 0 from J, leaving 24 bases between them. CDR3 DNA sequence: TGTGCCAGCAGCTCTCGAAAGCGAGGGACATTATTGTACCAAGAGACCCAGTACTTC. It codes for CASSSRKRGTLLYQETQYF.

This clone showed up just once. The chain couples TRBV5-5 to TRBJ2-2; D may be TRBD1 (5 bases). The CDR3 is 14 amino acids. The V end was cut by 5 bases, the J end by 2 bases, with 10 bases between. Germline assignment: CDR1 SGHKS and CDR2 YYEKEE (reference sequence). CDR3 coding DNA: TGTGCCAGCAGACTCAGGGTTAACACCGGGGAGCTGTTTTTT. It codes for CASRLRVNTGELFF.

The chain combines TRBV19 with TRBJ1-3, with 9 bases identical to TRBD1. Unmatched junction bases numbered 4, after V lost 4 bases and J lost 0 bases. The CDR3 extends over 16 amino acids. Per the germline V gene, CDR1 is LNHDA and CDR2 is SQIVND (reference sequence). Here the CDR3 reads CASSTLDRGSGNTIYF. CDR3 coding DNA: TGTGCCAGTAGTACTTTGGACAGGGGCTCTGGAAACACCATATATTTT. Filled out from reference TRBV19 and TRBJ1-3, the complete variable domain reads DGGITQSPKYLFRKEGQNVTLSCEQNLNHDAMYWYRQDPGQGLRLIYYSQIVNDFQKGDIAEGYSVSREKKESFPLTVTSAQKNPTAFYLCASSTLDRGSGNTIYFGEGSWLTVV.

This clone was recorded a few times. The V call is TRBV7-9, the J call TRBJ1-2; D not resolved. The CDR3 spans 14 residues. Germline CDR1 is SEHNR and CDR2 is FQNEAQ (reference sequence). Trimming left V 4 bases short and J 3 bases short, with 12 bases between. CDR3 DNA: TGTGCCAGCAGCTCCGGAGGGATTTACTATGGCTACACCTTC. It codes for CASSSGGIYYGYTF.

The chain couples TRBV11-2 to TRBJ2-1, with D unclear. This CDR3 region has 16 residues. Germline V gives CDR1 SGHAT, CDR2 FQNNGV. V shed 1 base and J shed 6 bases, with 16 bases lying between them. This CDR3 reads CASSLVPGVSANEQFF. The CDR3 bases are TGTGCCAGCAGCTTAGTCCCCGGCGTGAGCGCCAATGAGCAGTTCTTC. The complete variable domain, with remaining parts taken from reference TRBV11-2 and TRBJ2-1, reads EAGVAQSPRYKIIEKRQSVAFWCNPISGHATLYWYQQILGQGPKLLIQFQNNGVVDDSQLPKDRFSAERLKGVDSTLKIQPAKLEDSAVYLCASSLVPGVSANEQFFGPGTRLTVL.

This chain joins TRBV13 and TRBJ1-2; TRBD1 matches 7 bases. CDR3 length: 13 residues. Germline values: CDR1 PRHDT, CDR2 FYEKMQ (reference sequence). J lost 3 bases, V lost 5 bases, and 3 bases had no gene match. CDR3 loop: CASSRTGYYGYTF. The CDR3 DNA sequence: TGTGCCAGCAGCCGGACAGGTTACTATGGCTACACCTTC.

This chain links TRBV24-1 with TRBJ2-3; 13 nucleotides match TRBD2. Germline CDR1 KGHDR, CDR2 SFDVKD. The CDR3 totals 16 residues. Unmatched junction bases numbered 5, after V lost 3 bases and J lost 6 bases. The CDR3 sequence is CATSDAGLAGEDTQYF. The CDR3 DNA is TGTGCCACCAGTGATGCTGGACTAGCGGGAGAGGATACGCAGTATTTT.

V gene TRBV9 combines with J gene TRBJ1-1; maybe TRBD1 (6 bases). The CDR3 is 14 residues long. Germline CDR1 is SGDLS and CDR2 is YYNGEE. V lost 4 bases and J 3 bases, leaving 13 bases between the germline ends. The CDR3 sequence: CASSKQGPDTEAFF. For the CDR3, the DNA is TGTGCCAGCAGCAAACAGGGACCCGACACTGAAGCTTTCTTT.

This clone showed up just once. The chain is built from TRBV27 and TRBJ1-2, with 8 bases matching TRBD1. The germline gives CDR1 MNHEY, CDR2 SMNVEV (reference sequence). Germline trimming cut 10 bases from V and 4 bases from J; bases unmatched to any gene: 11. The CDR3 contains 14 residues. CDR3 coding DNA: TGTGCCACCTCATCGACAGGGGCTGGCTATGGCTACACCTTC. It specifies CATSSTGAGYGYTF.